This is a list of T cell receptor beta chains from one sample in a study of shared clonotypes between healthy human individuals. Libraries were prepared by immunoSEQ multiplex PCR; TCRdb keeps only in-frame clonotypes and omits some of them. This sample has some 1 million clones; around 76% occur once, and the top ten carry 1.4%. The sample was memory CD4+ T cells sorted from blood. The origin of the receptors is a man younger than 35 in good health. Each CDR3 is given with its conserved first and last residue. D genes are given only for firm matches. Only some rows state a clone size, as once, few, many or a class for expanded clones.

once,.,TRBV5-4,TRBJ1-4,TGTGCCAGCAGCCCGACTTCAGGGATGGGGAATGAAAAACTGTTTTTT,CASSPTSGMGNEKLFF
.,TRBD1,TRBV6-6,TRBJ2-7,TGTGCCAGCGGACAGGGCAGCAACGAGCAGTACTTC,CASGQGSNEQYF
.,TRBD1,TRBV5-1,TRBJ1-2,TGCGCCAGCAGCATAGACAGGGTTGGCTACACCTTC,CASSIDRVGYTF
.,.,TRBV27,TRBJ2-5,TGTGCCAGCAGGCCCTTAGGCCCCAAAGAGACCCAGTACTTC,CASRPLGPKETQYF
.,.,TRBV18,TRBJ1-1,TGTGCCAGCTCAACGACACTTGGGACTGAAGCTTTCTTT,CASSTTLGTEAFF
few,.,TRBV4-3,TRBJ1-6,TGCGCCAGCAGCCAAGTGGCCGGGTATGCTAATTCACCCCTCCACTTT,CASSQVAGYANSPLHF
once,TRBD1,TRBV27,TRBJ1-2,TGTGCCAGCACGAAAGTGGGGACAGGGCATTATGGCTACACCTTC,CASTKVGTGHYGYTF
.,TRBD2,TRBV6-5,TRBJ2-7,TGTGCCAGCAGTTGGGCTAGCGGGAGTCCCTACGAGCAGTACTTC,CASSWASGSPYEQYF
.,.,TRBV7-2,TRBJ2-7,TGTGCCAGCAGCTTGGACAGTTCCTACGAGCAGTACTTC,CASSLDSSYEQYF
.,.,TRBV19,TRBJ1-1,TGTGCCAGTAACCGGGGCGTGAACACTGAAGCTTTCTTT,CASNRGVNTEAFF
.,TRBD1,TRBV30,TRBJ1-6,TGTGCCTGGAGTTTCAGGGGGAGCTCCTATAATTCACCCCTCCACTTT,CAWSFRGSSYNSPLHF
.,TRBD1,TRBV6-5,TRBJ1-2,TGTGCCAGCAGACCCCCGGCAGGGGGGGCTGGCTACACCTTC,CASRPPAGGAGYTF
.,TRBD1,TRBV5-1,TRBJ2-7,TGCGCCAGCAGCGGGGGACAGGGGGCATACGAGCAGTACTTC,CASSGGQGAYEQYF
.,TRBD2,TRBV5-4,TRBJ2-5,TGTGCCAGCAGTGGCGAAGCGGGGAAAGAGACCCAGTACTTC,CASSGEAGKETQYF
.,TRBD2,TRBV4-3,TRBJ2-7,TGCGCCAGCAGCCAAGATAGCGGGGTCTCCTACGAGCAGTACTTC,CASSQDSGVSYEQYF
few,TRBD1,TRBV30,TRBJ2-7,TGTGCCTGGAGTGGACAGGGTGGGCAGTACTTC,CAWSGQGGQYF
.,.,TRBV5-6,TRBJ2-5,TGTGCCAGCAGCTGGAGGGAAGCGGGTAGTGGGGAGACCCAGTACTTC,CASSWREAGSGETQYF
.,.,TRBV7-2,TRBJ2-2,TGTGCCAGCAGCTCCTATATCTCCGCCAGCACCGGGGAGCTGTTTTTT,CASSSYISASTGELFF
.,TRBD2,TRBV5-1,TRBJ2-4,TGCGCCAGCAGCTTGGGTAGCGGGGGCCCCGGAAACATTCAGTACTTC,CASSLGSGGPGNIQYF
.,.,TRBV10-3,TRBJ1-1,TGTGCCATCAGTGAGGGAGGGAACACTGAAGCTTTCTTT,CAISEGGNTEAFF
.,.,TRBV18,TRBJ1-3,TGTGCCAGCTCACCCGGGACCCCCGAAACTGGAAACACCATATATTTT,CASSPGTPETGNTIYF
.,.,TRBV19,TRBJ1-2,TGTGCCAGTACTGCTCTTGGTGGCTACACCTTC,CASTALGGYTF
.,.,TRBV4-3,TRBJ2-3,TGCGCCAGCAGCCAGGGGGTACAGGGAGGAGATACGCAGTATTTT,CASSQGVQGGDTQYF
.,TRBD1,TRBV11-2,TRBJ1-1,TGTGCCAGCAGCCGCCCTCAGGGGGGGAACACTGAAGCTTTCTTT,CASSRPQGGNTEAFF
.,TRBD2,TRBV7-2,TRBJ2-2,TGTGCCAGCAGCCAAGCGGCGGGAGGGCCCGGCGGGGAGCTGTTTTTT,CASSQAAGGPGGELFF
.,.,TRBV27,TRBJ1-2,TGTGCCAGCAGAAAGGGGAAAGGGGGTAGTAATTACTATGGCTACACCTTC,CASRKGKGGSNYYGYTF
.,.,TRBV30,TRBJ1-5,TGTGCCTGGAGTGCGGAAGGCCGGAGCAATCAGCCCCAGCATTTT,CAWSAEGRSNQPQHF
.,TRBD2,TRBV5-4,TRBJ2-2,TGTGCCAGCAGCCCACCTAGCGGGAGAGAGACCGGGGAGCTGTTTTTT,CASSPPSGRETGELFF
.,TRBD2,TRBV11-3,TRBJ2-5,TGTGCCAGCAGCTCGGGACTAGCGGGGCAAGAGACCCAGTACTTC,CASSSGLAGQETQYF
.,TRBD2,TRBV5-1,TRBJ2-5,TGCGCCAGCAGCACCTCCTCTAGCGGGGGCCTAGGGACCCAGTACTTC,CASSTSSSGGLGTQYF
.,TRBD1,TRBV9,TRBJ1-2,TGTGCCAGCAGCGTAGACGACAGGGGGACCGGCGGCTATGGCTACACCTTC,CASSVDDRGTGGYGYTF
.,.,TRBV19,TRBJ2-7,TGTGCCTGCGGCGACAGGACCTACGAGCAGTACTTC,CACGDRTYEQYF
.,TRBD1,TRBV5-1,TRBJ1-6,TGCGCCAGCAGCAGGGGACAGGCCCTCTCCTATAATTCACCCCTCCACTTT,CASSRGQALSYNSPLHF
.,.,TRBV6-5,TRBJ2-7,TGTGCCAGCAGTAACCCGGGGTCCTACGAGCAGTACTTC,CASSNPGSYEQYF
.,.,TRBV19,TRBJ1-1,TGTGCCAGTAGTATAGACAGGGAGGGTACTGAAGCTTTCTTT,CASSIDREGTEAFF
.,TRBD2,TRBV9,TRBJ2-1,TGTGCCAGTTCGATTGATCCCCTAGCGGGTATTTCCCGGCGTTCGGAGCAGTTCTTC,CASSIDPLAGISRRSEQFF
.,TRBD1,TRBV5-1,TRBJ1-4,TGCGCCAGCAGCTTGGGGACAGGGGCTGCGGATGAAAAACTGTTTTTT,CASSLGTGAADEKLFF
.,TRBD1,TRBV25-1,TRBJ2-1,TGTGCCAGTAGGGGACAGGATGACTTGAATGAGCAGTTCTTC,CASRGQDDLNEQFF
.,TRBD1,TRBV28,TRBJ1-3,TGTGCCAGCAGTTTGCGGGGACAGGGGGGATCTGGAAACACCATATATTTT,CASSLRGQGGSGNTIYF
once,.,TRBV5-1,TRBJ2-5,TGCGCCAGCAGCTTGAGTGGTAGTCTTGGGACCCAGTACTTC,CASSLSGSLGTQYF
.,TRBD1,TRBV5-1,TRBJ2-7,TGTGCCAGCAGCGTGGACAGGGGGCACTACGAGCAGTACTTC,CASSVDRGHYEQYF
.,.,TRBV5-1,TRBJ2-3,TGCGCCAGCAGCTTTACAGGGAGCACAGATACGCAGTATTTT,CASSFTGSTDTQYF
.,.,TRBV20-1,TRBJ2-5,TGCAGTGCTCCCCAATTGGAGACCCAGTACTTC,CSAPQLETQYF
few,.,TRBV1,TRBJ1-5,TGCACCAGCAGCCAAAAGCTTGCCGGTCGGCCCCAGCATTTT,CTSSQKLAGRPQHF
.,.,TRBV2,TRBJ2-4,TGTGCCAGCAGTGACTCTAGATCCCTGGCCAAAAACATTCAGTACTTC,CASSDSRSLAKNIQYF
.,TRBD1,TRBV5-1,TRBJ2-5,TGCGCCAGCAGCTTATACCCTGGGACAGGAGAAGGGGAGACCCAGTACTTC,CASSLYPGTGEGETQYF
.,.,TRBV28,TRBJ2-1,TGTGCCAGCAGTTCCTCGGGGGGCGGCTACAATGAGCAGTTCTTC,CASSSSGGGYNEQFF
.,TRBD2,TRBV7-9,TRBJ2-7,TGTGCCAGCAGCGCGCTAGCTAGCGGGAGTTACGAGCAGTACTTC,CASSALASGSYEQYF
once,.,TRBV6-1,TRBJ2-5,TGTGCCAGCAGTGAAGGTGGGACTGTCCCAGAGACCCAGTACTTC,CASSEGGTVPETQYF
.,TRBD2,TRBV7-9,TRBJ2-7,TGTGCCAGCAGCGCGGGGGGCTACGAGCAGTACTTC,CASSAGGYEQYF
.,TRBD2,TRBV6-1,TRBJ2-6,TGTGCCAGCAGTGAAGCCCTCTTATTGGCGGGAGGGTCTGGGGCCAACGTCCTGACTTTC,CASSEALLLAGGSGANVLTF
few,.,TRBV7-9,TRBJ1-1,TGTGCCAGCAGCTTAGCGAAGGGATACACTGAAGCTTTCTTT,CASSLAKGYTEAFF
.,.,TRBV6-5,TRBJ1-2,TGTGCCAGCAGCGCGGGGGCCCTTCAGCGTTACACCTTC,CASSAGALQRYTF
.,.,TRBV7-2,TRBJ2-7,TGTGCCAGTGGAGGGACCAACGAGCAGTACTTC,CASGGTNEQYF
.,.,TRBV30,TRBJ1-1,TGTGCCTCCAAACCATGGGGAGGTGAAGCTTTCTTT,CASKPWGGEAFF
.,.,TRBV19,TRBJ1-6,TGTGCCAGTAGTCTCAGGGGACCTAATTCACCCCTCCACTTT,CASSLRGPNSPLHF
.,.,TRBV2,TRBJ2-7,TGTGCCAGCAGTGCCATAAAGACCCACCCCGAGCAGTACTTC,CASSAIKTHPEQYF
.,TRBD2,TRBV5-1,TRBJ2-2,TGCGCCAGCAGCCCGTCCATCTTGCGGGGGGGCCTCACCGGGGAGCTGTTTTTT,CASSPSILRGGLTGELFF
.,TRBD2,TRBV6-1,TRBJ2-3,TGTGCCAGCAGTGGGCGGGGGGGCAAAGATACGCAGTATTTT,CASSGRGGKDTQYF
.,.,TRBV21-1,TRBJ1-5,TGTGCCAGCAGCAAAAACGGGAATCAGCCCCAGCATTTT,CASSKNGNQPQHF